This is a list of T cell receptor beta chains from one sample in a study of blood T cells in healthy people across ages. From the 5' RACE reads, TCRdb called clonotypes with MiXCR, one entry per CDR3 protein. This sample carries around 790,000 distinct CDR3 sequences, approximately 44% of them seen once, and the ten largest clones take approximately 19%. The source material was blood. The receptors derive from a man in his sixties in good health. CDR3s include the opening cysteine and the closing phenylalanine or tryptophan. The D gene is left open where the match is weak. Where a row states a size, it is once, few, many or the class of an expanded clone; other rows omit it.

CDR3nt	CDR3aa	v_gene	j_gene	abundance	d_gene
TGTGCCAGCAGCCCTTGGACAGGGGTCGATGAGCAGTTCTTC	CASSPWTGVDEQFF	TRBV7-2	TRBJ2-1	NA	TRBD1
TGTGCCAGCAGTACTCAGGGACAGCAAGAGACCCAGTACTTC	CASSTQGQQETQYF	TRBV27	TRBJ2-5	many	TRBD1
TGTGCCAGCAGCGGGGTAACCTACGAGCAGTACTTC	CASSGVTYEQYF	TRBV7-9	TRBJ2-7	many	NA
TGCAGTGCTAGAGATCACACTACCAAAAACATTCAGTACTTC	CSARDHTTKNIQYF	TRBV20-1	TRBJ2-4	few	NA
TGTGCCAGCAGAAATGAGAGGGGGCTGGGCACTGAAGCTTTCTTT	CASRNERGLGTEAFF	TRBV3-1	TRBJ1-1	NA	TRBD1
TGTGCCAGCAGCCAAGTGGACAGTACGCAGTATTTT	CASSQVDSTQYF	TRBV3-1	TRBJ2-3	NA	NA
TGTGCCAGCAGTTACGAAGGGACTTATGGCTACACCTTC	CASSYEGTYGYTF	TRBV28	TRBJ1-2	few	NA
TGTGCCAGCAGCTTAGGGAGTAGCGGGCCGACCGGGGAGCTGTTTTTT	CASSLGSSGPTGELFF	TRBV7-2	TRBJ2-2	few	TRBD2
TGTGCCAGCAGCGCAGAGGGACAGGGGCCCTACGAGCAGTACTTC	CASSAEGQGPYEQYF	TRBV9	TRBJ2-7	NA	TRBD1
TGCAGTGCTAACGACAGAGATAGCAATCAGCCCCAGCATTTT	CSANDRDSNQPQHF	TRBV20-1	TRBJ1-5	few	NA
TGTGCCAGCACCCGGACAGCCTTAAGCACAGATACGCAGTATTTT	CASTRTALSTDTQYF	TRBV6-2/TRBV6-3	TRBJ2-3	NA	NA
TGTGCCAGCTTCCTTACTAGCGGGGGGACAGATACGCAGTATTTT	CASFLTSGGTDTQYF	TRBV6-6	TRBJ2-3	NA	TRBD2
TGCAGTGCGTTTAGGACAGGCTACGAGCAGTACTTC	CSAFRTGYEQYF	TRBV20-1	TRBJ2-7	NA	TRBD1
TGCGCCAGCAGCCAAACCTTCTCTAGGGGTACCGGCGAGCAGTACTTC	CASSQTFSRGTGEQYF	TRBV4-1	TRBJ2-7	NA	NA
TGTGCCATCAGTGTCCGCGGGGAGGTAGATACGCAGTATTTT	CAISVRGEVDTQYF	TRBV10-3	TRBJ2-3	NA	NA
TGTGCCAGCAGCTGGGGACCGGATCTCCTCCGGGAGACCCAGTACTTC	CASSWGPDLLRETQYF	TRBV11-2	TRBJ2-5	NA	NA
TGCAGTGCTAGCGGGGGGGCCTCAGGCGAGCAGTTCTTC	CSASGGASGEQFF	TRBV20-1	TRBJ2-1	NA	TRBD2
TGTGCCAGCAGACCTTCTTCGGGGGGGAATGAGCAGTTCTTC	CASRPSSGGNEQFF	TRBV7-9	TRBJ2-1	few	TRBD2
TGTGCCAGCAGCTCGGCCGGGGGGGGAGGGGCAGATACGCAGTATTTT	CASSSAGGGGADTQYF	TRBV5-5	TRBJ2-3	NA	TRBD2
TGTGCCAGCAGTGTTACTGGCGGGGGTTCCTACAATGAGCAGTTCTTC	CASSVTGGGSYNEQFF	TRBV25-1	TRBJ2-1	few	TRBD2
TGCAGTGCTATCCCCGGGACAGGAAAAGAGACCCAGTACTTC	CSAIPGTGKETQYF	TRBV20-1	TRBJ2-5	NA	TRBD1
TGTGCCAGCAGCACTCGGGCCTTTGAGGAGGGGCGGAGGACAGATACGCAGTATTTT	CASSTRAFEEGRRTDTQYF	TRBV12-3/TRBV12-4	TRBJ2-3	NA	NA
TGTGCCAGCAGGCTAGCGGGGGGGCAGTACAATGAGCAGTTCTTC	CASRLAGGQYNEQFF	TRBV27	TRBJ2-1	few	TRBD2